This TCR beta chain was observed in a study of identifying expanded T cells in peripheral blood. On this clone itself: Its matching antigen is unknown.

Collection occurred without any documented infections or immune events in donors. The study, taken as a whole, reports: Differentially abundant clones: roughly 1.3 between replicates, just under 17 at approximately 13 days, 19 at four.

TCRdb's table, derived via immunoSEQ multiplex PCR, lists solely in-frame clones and lacks some. The table records under 120,000 clones, roughly 89% of them present only once. Sequencing was performed on blood. The TCR originated in a person aged 18-70 years in good health.

The CDR3 here is CASSDGPAGNQPQHF. In DNA form, the CDR3 reads TGTGCCAGCAGCGATGGACCGGCGGGCAATCAGCCCCAGCATTTT. The J gene is TRBJ1-5, the V gene TRBV5-6; no firm D call. The germline V gene has CDR1 SGHDT and CDR2 YYEEEE. Trimming removed 4 bases from V and 2 bases from J, with 13 bases in between. The CDR3 length is 15 residues.